The 10 T cell receptor beta chains reported below all come from one sample, sequenced in a study of PD-L1 blockade in urothelial cancer. Assay: immunoSEQ multiplex PCR; the TCRdb copy retains only in-frame clones and omits some. The sample contains approximately 90,000 clones, around 90% of which appear only once. Time point denoted: pretreatment peripheral blood. Sequences were derived from PBMCs, sampled around atezolizumab (anti-PD-L1) treatment. The receptor source for this set is a man in his fifties or sixties with urothelial cancer.

The chain carries TRBV2 and TRBJ1-2; perhaps TRBD1 as D (6 bases). The V end was cut by 0 bases, the J end by 8 bases, with 16 bases between. There are 15 residues in the CDR3. The germline CDR1 and CDR2 sequences are SNHLY and FYNNEI. The CDR3 region has the DNA TGTGCCAGCAGTGAAGCGGGAACAGGGTTGGAGGGCTACACCTTC. It codes for CASSEAGTGLEGYTF.

This clone came up once. The rearrangement uses TRBV19 and TRBJ2-7, with 10 nucleotides matching TRBD2. CDR3 size: 15 residues. Trimming took 5 bases from V and 0 from J; bases not matched to a gene: 4. CDR1 is LNHDA and CDR2 is SQIVND in the germline V gene (reference sequence). The CDR3 DNA sequence: TGTGCCAGTAGTCTTACTAGCGGGGACTCCTACGAGCAGTACTTC. The encoded protein is CASSLTSGDSYEQYF.

The chain uses TRBV4-1 and TRBJ2-5; 13 bases are a match to TRBD2. Germline V gene sequence: CDR1 MGHRA, CDR2 YSYEKL. The junction had 7 bases not matched to a gene; V was cut back by 4 bases and J by 5 bases. The CDR3 extends over 16 amino acids. CDR3 protein: CASSRGTSGVTETQYF. The CDR3 bases are TGCGCCAGCAGCCGCGGGACTAGCGGGGTTACTGAGACCCAGTACTTC.

This clone is a singleton in its sample. The chain is built from TRBV5-5 and TRBJ1-5; no firm D call. The V gene's germline CDR1 is SGHKS and CDR2 YYEKEE (reference sequence). The CDR3 extends over 14 amino acids. Trimming left V 0 bases short and J 3 bases short, with 7 bases between. The CDR3, as DNA: TGTGCCAGCAGCTTGGTACACACCAATCAGCCCCAGCATTTT. Its translation: CASSLVHTNQPQHF.

V usage is TRBV19 and J usage is TRBJ1-2; D uncertain. The V and J ends lost 7 bases and 6 bases respectively, with 15 bases between them. There are 13 residues in the CDR3. In germline, CDR1 is LNHDA, CDR2 SQIVND (reference sequence). CDR3 nucleotides: TGTGCCAGTATAGGACTCCTTTCCGATGGCTACACCTTC. As protein: CASIGLLSDGYTF.

CDR3 nucleotides: TGTGCTAGTGGTTTGGTACCGTCGGGAGAGCAGTACTTC. As protein: CASGLVPSGEQYF. This chain connects TRBV12-5 to TRBJ2-7; perhaps TRBD2 as D (5 bases). The CDR3 is made up of 13 amino acids. From germline, CDR1 is LGHNT and CDR2 FRNRAP. Between the trimmed V and J ends, which lost 0 bases and 7 bases, there was a span of 10 bases.

The rearrangement uses TRBV19 and TRBJ1-4, with D perhaps TRBD1 (5 bases). CDR3 size: 13 residues. Germline V lookup: CDR1 LNHDA, CDR2 SQIVND (reference sequence). Trimming pared 6 bases from V and 8 bases from J, leaving 13 bases between. The CDR3 region is CASSRQGHEKLFF. CDR3 bases: TGTGCCAGTAGCCGGCAGGGCCACGAAAAACTGTTTTTT.

V usage is TRBV29-1 and J usage is TRBJ1-2; TRBD1 matches 9 bases. The ends lost 4 bases at V and 2 bases at J; junction bases unmatched: 5. CDR1 and CDR2 (germline): SQVTM, ANQGSEA. The CDR3 covers 14 residues. CDR3 in amino acids: CSVATGGPNYGYTF. CDR3 sequence (DNA): TGCAGCGTTGCCACAGGGGGCCCAAACTATGGCTACACCTTC.

The gene calls are TRBV27 and TRBJ2-3, with 9 bases lining up with TRBD2. Germline V gene lookup returns CDR1 MNHEY and CDR2 SMNVEV (reference sequence). This CDR3 region has 13 residues. J was trimmed by 3 bases and V by 9 bases; bases with no gene match: 4. The DNA for the CDR3 is TGTGCCAGTTTCAGCGGGAGGACAGATACGCAGTATTTT. The encoded protein is CASFSGRTDTQYF.

This clone was recorded only once. The rearrangement links TRBV5-1 to TRBJ1-3, with no clear D. Germline CDR1 SGHRS, CDR2 YFSETQ. The CDR3 has 17 residues. The germline V and J ends were trimmed by 0 bases and 1 base, with 14 bases remaining between them. CDR3 DNA sequence: TGCGCCAGCAGCTTGGAAGCGGGGATTGGGTCTGGAAACACCATATATTTT. Protein sequence: CASSLEAGIGSGNTIYF.